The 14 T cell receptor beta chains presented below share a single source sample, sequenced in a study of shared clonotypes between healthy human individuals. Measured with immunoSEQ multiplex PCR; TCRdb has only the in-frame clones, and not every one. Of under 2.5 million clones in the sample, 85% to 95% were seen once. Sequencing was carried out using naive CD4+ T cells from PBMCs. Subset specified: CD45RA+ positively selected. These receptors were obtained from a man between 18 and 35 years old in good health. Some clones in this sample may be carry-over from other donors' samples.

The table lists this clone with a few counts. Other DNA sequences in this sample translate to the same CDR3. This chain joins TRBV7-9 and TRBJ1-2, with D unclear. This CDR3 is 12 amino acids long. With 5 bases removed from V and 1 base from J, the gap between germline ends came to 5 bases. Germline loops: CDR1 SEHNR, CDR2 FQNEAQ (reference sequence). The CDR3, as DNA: TGTGCCAGCAGCCAAAGTAACTATGGCTACACCTTC. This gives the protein CASSQSNYGYTF.

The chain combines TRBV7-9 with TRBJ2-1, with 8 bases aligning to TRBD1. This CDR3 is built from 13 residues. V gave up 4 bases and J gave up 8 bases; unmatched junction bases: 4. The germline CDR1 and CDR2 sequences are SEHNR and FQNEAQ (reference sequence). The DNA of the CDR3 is TGTGCCAGCAGCTGGCAGGACAGGGATGAGCAGTTCTTC. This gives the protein CASSWQDRDEQFF.

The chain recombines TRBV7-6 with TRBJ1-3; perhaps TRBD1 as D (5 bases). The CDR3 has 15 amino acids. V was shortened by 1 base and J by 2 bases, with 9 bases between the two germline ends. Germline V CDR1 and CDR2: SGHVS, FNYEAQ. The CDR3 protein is CASSLVGDPGNTIYF. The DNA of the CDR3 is TGTGCCAGCAGCTTAGTTGGGGACCCTGGAAACACCATATATTTT.

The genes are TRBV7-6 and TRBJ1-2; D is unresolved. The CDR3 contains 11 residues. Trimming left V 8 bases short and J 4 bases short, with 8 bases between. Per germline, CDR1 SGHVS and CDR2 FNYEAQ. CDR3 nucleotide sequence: TGTGCCAGCTCCCCCGCCTATGGCTACACCTTC. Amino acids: CASSPAYGYTF.

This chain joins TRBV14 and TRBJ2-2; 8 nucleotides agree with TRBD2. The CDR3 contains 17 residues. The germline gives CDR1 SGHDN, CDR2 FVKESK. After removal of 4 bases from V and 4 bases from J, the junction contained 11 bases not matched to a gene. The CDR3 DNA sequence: TGTGCCAGCAGCCCCCGTAATAGCGGGATTTTCACCGGGGAGCTGTTTTTT. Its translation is CASSPRNSGIFTGELFF. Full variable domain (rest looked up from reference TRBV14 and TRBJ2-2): EAGVTQFPSHSVIEKGQTVTLRCDPISGHDNLYWYRRVMGKEIKFLLHFVKESKQDESGMPNNRFLAERTGGTYSTLKVQPAELEDSGVYFCASSPRNSGIFTGELFFGEGSRLTVL.

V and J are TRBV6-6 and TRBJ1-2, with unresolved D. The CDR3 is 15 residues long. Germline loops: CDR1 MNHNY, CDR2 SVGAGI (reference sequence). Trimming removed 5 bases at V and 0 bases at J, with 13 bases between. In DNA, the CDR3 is TGTGCCAGCAGTCAGACCACCGGGGCTAACTATGGCTACACCTTC. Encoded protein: CASSQTTGANYGYTF.

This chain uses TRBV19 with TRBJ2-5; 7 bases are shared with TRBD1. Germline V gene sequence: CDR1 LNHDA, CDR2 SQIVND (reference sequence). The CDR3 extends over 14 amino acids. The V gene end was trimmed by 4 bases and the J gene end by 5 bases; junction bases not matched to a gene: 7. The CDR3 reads CASSTQGQRETQYF. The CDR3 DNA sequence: TGTGCCAGTAGTACACAGGGGCAAAGGGAGACCCAGTACTTC.

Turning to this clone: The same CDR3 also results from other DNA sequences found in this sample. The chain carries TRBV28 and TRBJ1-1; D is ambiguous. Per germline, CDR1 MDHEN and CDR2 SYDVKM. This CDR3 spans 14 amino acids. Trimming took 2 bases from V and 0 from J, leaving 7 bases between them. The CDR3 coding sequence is TGTGCCAGCAGTTTAGGAGAGATGAACACTGAAGCTTTCTTT. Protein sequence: CASSLGEMNTEAFF.

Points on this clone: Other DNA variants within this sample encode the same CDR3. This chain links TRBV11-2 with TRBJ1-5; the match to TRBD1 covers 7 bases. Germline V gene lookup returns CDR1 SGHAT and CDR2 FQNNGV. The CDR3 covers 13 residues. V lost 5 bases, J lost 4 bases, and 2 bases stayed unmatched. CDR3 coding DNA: TGTGCCAGCAGCGTGGACAGGAATCAGCCCCAGCATTTT. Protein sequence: CASSVDRNQPQHF. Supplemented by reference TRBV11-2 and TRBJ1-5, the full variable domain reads EAGVAQSPRYKIIEKRQSVAFWCNPISGHATLYWYQQILGQGPKLLIQFQNNGVVDDSQLPKDRFSAERLKGVDSTLKIQPAKLEDSAVYLCASSVDRNQPQHFGDGTRLSIL.

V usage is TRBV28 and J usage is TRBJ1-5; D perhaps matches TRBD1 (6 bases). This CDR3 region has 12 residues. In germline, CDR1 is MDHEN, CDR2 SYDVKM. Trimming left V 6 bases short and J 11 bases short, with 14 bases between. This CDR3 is CASRVQGLSQHF. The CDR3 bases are TGTGCCAGCAGGGTACAGGGTTTGTCCCAGCATTTT.

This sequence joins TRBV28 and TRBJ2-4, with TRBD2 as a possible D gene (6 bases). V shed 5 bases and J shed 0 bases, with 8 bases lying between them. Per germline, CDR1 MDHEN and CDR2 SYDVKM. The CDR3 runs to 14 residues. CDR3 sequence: CASSQGGAKNIQYF. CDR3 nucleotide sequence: TGTGCCAGCAGTCAGGGAGGAGCCAAAAACATTCAGTACTTC.

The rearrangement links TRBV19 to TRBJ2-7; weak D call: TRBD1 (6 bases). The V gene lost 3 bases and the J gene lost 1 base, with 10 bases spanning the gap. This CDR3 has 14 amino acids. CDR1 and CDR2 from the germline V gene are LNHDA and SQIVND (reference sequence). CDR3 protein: CASSMRDTSYEQYF. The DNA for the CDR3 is TGTGCCAGTAGTATGAGGGACACGTCCTACGAGCAGTACTTC.

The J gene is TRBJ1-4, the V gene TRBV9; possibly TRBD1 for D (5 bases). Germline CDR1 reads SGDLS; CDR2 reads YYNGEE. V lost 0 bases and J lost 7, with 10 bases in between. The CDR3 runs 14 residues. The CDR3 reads CASSVAREGEKLFF. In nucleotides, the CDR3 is TGTGCCAGCAGCGTAGCCAGGGAGGGTGAAAAACTGTTTTTT.

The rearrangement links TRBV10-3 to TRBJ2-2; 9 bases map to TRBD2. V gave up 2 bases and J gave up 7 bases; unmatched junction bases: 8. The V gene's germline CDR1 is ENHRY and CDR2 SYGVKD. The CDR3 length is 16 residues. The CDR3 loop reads CAISERPSGNYGELFF. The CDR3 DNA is TGTGCCATCAGTGAGCGTCCTAGCGGGAACTACGGGGAGCTGTTTTTT.